These 2 T cell receptor beta chains share one sample of origin, sequenced in a study of PD-1 blockade in classical Hodgkin lymphoma. Time point defined: cycle 4 day 1 (C4D1), after less than 7 weeks of nivolumab. Exposure to brentuximab vedotin varied, and each patient had relapsed following autologous stem cell transplantation. Measured with immunoSEQ multiplex PCR; TCRdb has only the in-frame clones, and not every one. The table includes approximately 20,000 clones, about 84% detected once. The sequencing used peripheral blood mononuclear cells (PBMCs), collected before the fourth cycle of nivolumab. These receptors came from a human donor with classical Hodgkin lymphoma.

As DNA, the CDR3 is TGTGCCAGCAGCTTGGTCGGTTTAATCGGGGAGCTGTTTTTT. The encoded protein is CASSLVGLIGELFF. This rearrangement joins TRBV5-6 to TRBJ2-2; D is uncertain. Germline V gene data show CDR1 as SGHDT and CDR2 as YYEEEE. This CDR3 spans 14 amino acids. Trimming shortened V by 0 bases and J by 7 bases, and 10 bases separated the two germline ends.

The rearrangement uses TRBV10-2 and TRBJ1-5; D call uncertain. Per germline, CDR1 WSHSY and CDR2 SAAADI. CDR3 length: 14 residues. The V end was cut by 3 bases, the J end by 6 bases, with 12 bases between. In nucleotides, the CDR3 is TGCGCCAGCAGTGAAATGGGAGGCAGTCAGCCCCAGCATTTT. Encoded protein: CASSEMGGSQPQHF.